This T cell receptor beta chain derives from a study of shared clonotypes between healthy human individuals. The data were produced by immunoSEQ multiplex PCR, yet TCRdb's version contains in-frame clones alone and is incomplete. The sample lists a few million clones, more than 90% occurring once. CDR3 length: 17 amino acids. V trimming: 2 bases; J trimming: 0 bases; junction bases outside the gene matches: 9. Germline lookup yields CDR1 GTSNPN and CDR2 SVGIG (reference sequence). The sequenced material came from naive CD4+ T cells sorted from blood. Subset described: CD45RA+ positively selected. The chain carries TRBV30 and TRBJ2-1; 8 bases fit TRBD2. This TCR was sampled from a man in his late teens or twenties in good health. CDR3 coding DNA: TGTGCCTGGAGTAGAGCTAGCGGGTTGAGCTCCTACAATGAGCAGTTCTTC. It codes for CAWSRASGLSSYNEQFF.